This T cell receptor beta chain is drawn from a study of cytomegalovirus exposure and HLA in healthy donors. Study-wide context: The study's early data release held about 77 million unique TCRs from HLA-typed donors. Study outcomes and limitations: It emerged from a later analysis that several of the most significant clusters appeared to be linked to common viral pathogens.

This clone was picked up a small number of times. Antigen: not known. PCR involved 60 Vbeta and 13 Jbeta primers. Here immunoSEQ multiplex PCR was the method, and the copy in TCRdb shows in-frame clones only, minus some. The sample holds some 110,000 clones; over 60% are singletons and the top ten take about 2.2%. The germline CDR1 and CDR2 sequences are SGHTA and FQGNSA. The length of the CDR3 is 14 residues. With 5 bases clipped from V and 4 bases from J, the junction kept 5 bases outside the gene matches. Specimen: PBMCs. The chain joins TRBV7-2 to TRBJ2-7; 10 nucleotides agree with TRBD1. This sequence was found in a woman under 40 in good health and CMV-seronegative. In DNA, the CDR3 is TGTGCCAGCAGCCAACGGGACAGGGGATACGAGCAGTACTTC. Protein product: CASSQRDRGYEQYF.